This T cell receptor (beta chain) was recovered during a study of CD8 T cell repertoires and HIV-1 epitope variants. Study as a whole: Twenty-five autologous and known Gag and Nef epitope variant peptides each stimulated T cells separately. Epitopes were three Gag families plus Nef HW9 and YT9.

Points from the study as a whole: Only beta chains were identified, marking proliferation to antigen, not function. Nef KF9 drew about five clonotypes and HW9 one, without TAALDMSHF responses.

Details on this clone: Its specificity is unknown.

Repertoires were generated with immunoSEQ multiplex PCR, while TCRdb's copy carries only in-frame clones and drops some. The sample records 4,500 to 6,500 clones, approximately 71% being singletons. The sample was cultured CD8+ T cells derived from PBMCs. The source of this sequence is a male donor with HIV.

CDR3: CASSGSGSPAGELFF. The CDR3 DNA reads as TGTGCCAGCAGCGGGAGCGGGTCCCCAGCCGGGGAGCTGTTTTTT. V and J are TRBV9 and TRBJ2-2, with a weak D call TRBD2 (6 bases). Germline lookup yields CDR1 SGDLS and CDR2 YYNGEE. V lost 3 bases, J lost 6 bases, and 15 bases lay in between. The CDR3 is made up of 15 amino acids.